This TCR beta chain was identified in a study of early T cells in non-severe SARS-CoV-2 infection. Study details: Chains were unpaired, as sequencing was done on bulk RNA from unsorted whole blood. Overall study results and limits: There was a bias toward anti-spike CD8 responses in VDJdb matching, which missed private and CD4 specificities.

The CDR3 contains 11 residues. Each single cDNA molecule received a unique molecular identifier. In TCRdb, the 5' RACE reads were re-called with MiXCR into one record per CDR3 protein. The table records 53,000 or so distinct CDR3 sequences, roughly 12% of them present only once. In its sample, this clonotype was seen a few times. The antigen remains undetermined. Compared with germline, one end of the junction differs, possibly owing to a read error. The specimen was whole blood, collected at baseline. The chain couples TRBV12-3 or TRBV12-4 to TRBJ1-2, with 7 nucleotides matching TRBD1. This clonotype originated in an adult who was a healthcare worker with PCR-confirmed SARS-CoV-2 infection or an uninfected control (not recorded which). CDR3 DNA: TGTGCCAGCAGTAACCGACAGGGCTGCACCTTC. This sequence encodes CASSNRQGCTF.